This TCR beta chain stems from a study of shared clonotypes between healthy human individuals (dated by TCRdb to about 2020). Background on the whole study: The cohort comprised two women and three men aged 18 to 49 years. For each donor, three plates each were used for CD4 naive and CD4 memory, two plates were used for CD8 naive, and one plate was used for CD8 memory. Per donor, leukapheresis produced somewhere between about 0.85 and 9.5 billion PBMCs. To increase sequencing depth and limit assay-specific biases, different laboratories used diverse techniques to prepare libraries and sequence TCR repertoires. To estimate repertoire size and how much clonotypes are shared between individuals, the study performed deep sequencing of blood TCR repertoires from roughly five healthy adults.

The donors were healthy, HIV-negative adults who had no recently reported acute infections or vaccinations. Every donor was a Caucasian adult living in Nashville, Tennessee, USA. CD4+ T cells were enriched by magnetic negative selection; naive cells were then positively selected on CD45RA, and the negative fraction formed the memory subset. Blood was collected by leukapheresis, and PBMCs were isolated by Ficoll-Histopaque density gradient centrifugation and then cryopreserved in liquid nitrogen vapor phase. Purity and quantity of every magnetically sorted T cell population were checked by analytical flow cytometry. Genomic DNA was isolated from every sorted fraction and measured by UV absorbance on a Nanodrop 2000c. Using the deep immunoSEQ assay, TCR CDR3 regions were amplified from genomic DNA by multiplex PCR. Extracted genomic DNA from each cell subset was distributed evenly across all wells of several immunoSEQ 96-well plates, and each plate was treated as a replicate. Each replicate PCR for sorted subsets received around 0.2 ug genomic DNA, equal to roughly 33,000 T cell genomes. The purified libraries were quantified using a Qubit 3.0 fluorometer, sized with a Bioanalyzer 2100, and then quantified again using the KAPA Library Quantification kit. A separate single-read 150-cycle Illumina NextSeq 550 flow cell was used to sequence each immunoSEQ 96-well plate. Per the authors' processing: Because the immunoSEQ output held only junctional sequences and lacked quality scores, the filtering could not match the filtering applied to full-length reads. To assign V/J genes and CDR3, sequences were annotated against IMGT germline references using PyIR, a Python wrapper for IgBLAST v1.9. Reads with weak V/J assignments (E-value above 1e-6), missing CDR3, stop codons, out-of-frame junctions, or ambiguous translated residues were removed. V3J clonotypes were defined as sequences sharing an identical inferred V gene, J gene, and CDR3 amino acid sequence. The percentage overlap between two repertoires was calculated by dividing the number of shared unique clonotypes by the size of the smaller repertoire. Richness of each repertoire was evaluated using RTK rarefaction, the Chao1 estimator, and Recon v2.1 estimates of unobserved clonotypes. Generation probabilities for all TCRbeta clonotypes obtained by the gDNA method from a handful of donors were computed using OLGA. As stored in TCRdb, this immuneACCESS dataset retains in-frame rearrangements with V and J assigned. A fraction of the clones does not appear; measured against another copy, unresolved V genes explain less than half of the discrepancy, and the remainder lacks a known reason. For V, J and clone size, that table is used; D and trimming come from the DNA. Here the sample has 1.5 million to 1.9 million clones; 95% to 99% occur a single time. In total, the top ten clones hold roughly 0.45% of the sample.

Broader findings and caveats from the paper: Pairwise subsampling indicated that sequencing depth was expected to affect the degree of clonotype sharing among donors. Sharing across a few donors was observed for about 5% of naive CD4, about 3.2% of naive CD8, roughly 2.3% of memory CD4, and approximately 0.41% of memory CD8 clonotypes. Clonotypes shared by all four sorted-subset donors showed higher generation probabilities than non-shared clonotypes. Sampling was restricted to blood, and TCR repertoires in tissues likely differ from the TCR repertoires found in blood. The genetic and exposure-history diversity represented was limited by the small number of donors. Even with the large sequencing depth, rarefaction of the sorted-subset datasets indicated that sequencing was incomplete. Estimated clonotype richness was generally larger for naive than for memory subsets.

CDR1 and CDR2, looked up from the germline V gene, are SGHVS and FQNEAQ. V is cut back by 1 base and J by 6 bases, with 7 bases in the junction unmatched. Its CDR3 holds 16 amino acids, cysteine through phenylalanine. Only the CDR3 part of the read is kept: 48 bases, read in frame from the first base. As concerns this clone: The target of this receptor is not known. It has no much larger one-base neighbor in the sample; base qualities were not kept.

Sequencing was performed on naive CD4+ T cells sorted from blood. The sample's cell subset or site label is to be understood as: CD45RA+ positively selected. The origin of this receptor is a young man in good health. The chain links TRBV7-8 with TRBJ2-3, with 10 central nucleotides matching TRBD2. CDR3 region: CASSLVASGRSDTQYF. The DNA sequence reads TGTGCCAGCAGCTTAGTAGCTAGCGGGAGATCGGATACGCAGTATTTT.